This T cell receptor (beta chain) was profiled in a study of patients and donors after allogeneic stem cell transplantation. The germline V and J ends were trimmed by 2 bases and 4 bases, with 18 bases remaining between them. This CDR3 contains 17 residues. Germline V CDR1 and CDR2: LGHDT, YNNKEL (reference sequence). Each CDR3 protein is one row after TCRdb ran MiXCR on the RT-PCR reads. This table has more than 850,000 distinct CDR3 sequences, roughly 17% appearing once. The chain recombines TRBV3-1 with TRBJ2-1, with a possible D match to TRBD1 (5 bases). The sequenced sample was blood, either unsorted or a sorted T cell fraction (not recorded which). This sequence was found in a human donor who was either an allogeneic HSCT recipient or a stem cell or donor lymphocyte infusion donor (not recorded which). It is not recorded whose cells these are; they may come from a transplant donor. Written as DNA, the CDR3 is TGTGCCAGCAGCCAAAAGGGGAAAAGGGGCAAGTACAATGAGCAGTTCTTC. It specifies CASSQKGKRGKYNEQFF.